These 27 T cell receptor beta chains came from one sample sequenced in a study of long-term antiretroviral therapy in people with HIV. A v3.0 immunoSEQ assay was performed at survey level. TCRdb's copy holds only in-frame clones and misses some; the assay was immunoSEQ multiplex PCR. Among over 30,000 clones listed, about 85% were seen once. Sequences were derived from unsorted PBMCs, sampled 1.9 years after starting antiretroviral therapy. These receptors originate from a young man with HIV.

This chain uses TRBV21-1 with TRBJ2-7; the D call in the table, TRBD2, was not verified against the DNA. TRBV21-1 has pseudogene status. This CDR3 comprises 8 residues. The CDR3 nucleotides are TGTGCCAGCAGCTGGGGAGATGTC. Protein: CASSWGDV.

This clone showed up just once. This chain uses TRBV13 with TRBJ2-2, with 12 bases lining up with TRBD2. This CDR3 has 16 amino acids. V lost 5 bases, J lost 1 base, and 2 bases stayed unmatched. Germline lookup yields CDR1 PRHDT and CDR2 FYEKMQ (reference sequence). CDR3 nucleotides: TGTGCCAGCAGCCAACTAGCGGGGGGGAACACCGGGGAGCTGTTTTTT. Amino acids: CASSQLAGGNTGELFF.

The chain employs TRBV5-1 and TRBJ2-5; D remains ambiguous. The CDR3 is made up of 13 amino acids. Trimming removed 0 bases from V and 4 bases from J, with 7 bases in between. Germline V gene sequence: CDR1 SGHRS, CDR2 YFSETQ. CDR3 in DNA: TGCGCCAGCAGCTTGGGGCTTGGAGAGACCCAGTACTTC. As protein: CASSLGLGETQYF.

The chain links TRBV6-6 to TRBJ2-3; a possible D gene is TRBD1 (6 bases). This CDR3 is 14 amino acids long. V lost 4 bases and J lost 2, with 10 bases in between. Germline assignment: CDR1 MNHNY and CDR2 SVGAGI (reference sequence). The CDR3 nucleotides read TGTGCCAGCAGTTCTACAGGGAACACAGATACGCAGTATTTT. Protein: CASSSTGNTDTQYF.

The chain recombines TRBV5-5 with TRBJ1-1; 7 nucleotides match TRBD1. The CDR3 is 13 amino acids. Germline V gene data show CDR1 as SGHKS and CDR2 as YYEKEE (reference sequence). V lost 6 bases and J lost 2; bases outside the gene matches: 4. The CDR3 DNA reads as TGTGCCAGCAACCGACAGGGAAACACTGAAGCTTTCTTT. This sequence encodes CASNRQGNTEAFF.

J is TRBJ1-6 and V is TRBV15; 8 bases map to TRBD1. CDR1 is LNHNV, CDR2 YYDKDF, per germline (reference sequence). The CDR3 is made up of 14 amino acids. The junction had 6 bases not matched to a gene; V was cut back by 6 bases and J by 8 bases. CDR3 loop: CATSPDRGYSPLHF. CDR3 nucleotide sequence: TGTGCCACCAGTCCCGACAGGGGATATTCACCCCTCCACTTT.

This clone was picked up a small number of times. The CDR3 protein is CASSIWGRENTEAFF. CDR3 nucleotide sequence: TGTGCCAGCAGCATATGGGGACGGGAGAACACTGAAGCTTTCTTT. V is TRBV7-2 and J is TRBJ1-1, with D perhaps TRBD1 (5 bases). The CDR3 contains 15 residues. In germline, CDR1 is SGHTA, CDR2 FQGNSA. Trimming removed 5 bases at V and 1 base at J, with 14 bases between.

This clone was seen a handful of times. The rearrangement uses TRBV19 and TRBJ1-2; D call uncertain. This CDR3 has 11 residues. With 9 bases removed from V and 4 bases from J, the gap between germline ends came to 9 bases. CDR1 is LNHDA, CDR2 SQIVND, per germline (reference sequence). CDR3 nucleotides: TGTGCCAGCTCCCCAGGCTATGGCTACACCTTC. Translated, it gives CASSPGYGYTF.

The chain combines TRBV5-1 with TRBJ2-7; D not certain. V gave up 5 bases and J gave up 3 bases, with 9 bases separating them. The CDR3 is 12 residues long. Per germline, CDR1 SGHRS and CDR2 YFSETQ. The CDR3 nucleotides are TGCGCCAGCAGTTACAACCACTACGAGCAGTACTTC. Translation gives CASSYNHYEQYF.

This chain joins TRBV5-1 and TRBJ2-5, with 10 bases aligning to TRBD1. V lost 4 bases and J lost 3; bases outside the gene matches: 9. The CDR3 is 16 residues long. Germline V gene sequence: CDR1 SGHRS, CDR2 YFSETQ. The DNA of the CDR3 is TGCGCCAGCAGCCCGAACGCCGGGACAGGGGAAGAGACCCAGTACTTC. This gives the protein CASSPNAGTGEETQYF.

The chain employs TRBV28 and TRBJ1-2; possible D gene TRBD1, 6 bases. Trimming left V 2 bases short and J 6 bases short, with 13 bases between. The CDR3 spans 14 residues. Germline V CDR1 and CDR2: MDHEN, SYDVKM. In nucleotides, the CDR3 is TGTGCCAGCAGTTTAACAGGGTATTTCGATGGCTACACCTTC. Protein: CASSLTGYFDGYTF.

The chain recombines TRBV27 with TRBJ2-5; weak D call: TRBD2 (6 bases). The length of the CDR3 is 13 residues. The V and J ends lost 3 bases and 4 bases respectively, with 9 bases between them. Germline CDR1 and CDR2: MNHEY and SMNVEV (reference sequence). The CDR3 sequence is CASSFTSTETQYF. The CDR3 DNA sequence: TGTGCCAGCAGTTTCACTAGCACAGAGACCCAGTACTTC.

V usage is TRBV14 and J usage is TRBJ1-4; D unclear. CDR1 is SGHDN and CDR2 is FVKESK in the germline V gene. V was cut by 0 bases and J by 13 bases, with 9 bases left in between. This CDR3 region has 12 residues. This chain's CDR3 is CASSQDGIGLFF. In nucleotides, the CDR3 is TGTGCCAGCAGCCAAGACGGAATTGGACTGTTTTTT.

The chain employs TRBV6-5 and TRBJ1-1; the D gene is possibly TRBD1 (6 bases). V was pared by 0 bases and J by 4 bases, with 12 bases between. Germline V CDR1 and CDR2: MNHEY, SVGAGI. This CDR3 has 15 residues. CDR3: CASSYSTGGSTEAFF. The CDR3 region has the DNA TGTGCCAGCAGTTACTCGACCGGGGGCAGCACTGAAGCTTTCTTT.

This clone showed up just once. The chain recombines TRBV11-3 with TRBJ2-3; D is perhaps TRBD1 or TRBD2 (5 bases each). Trimming removed 1 base from V and 5 bases from J, with 10 bases in between. This CDR3 has 14 residues. Germline V gene lookup returns CDR1 SGHNT and CDR2 YENEEA. The CDR3 DNA is TGTGCCAGCAGCTTAGCCCCAGGGAGAGATACGCAGTATTTT. The encoded protein is CASSLAPGRDTQYF.

V and J are TRBV2 and TRBJ1-2; D is perhaps TRBD1 (5 bases). V lost 1 base, J lost 7 bases, and 16 bases lay in between. CDR3 length: 15 amino acids. Germline values: CDR1 SNHLY, CDR2 FYNNEI. CDR3 sequence reads: CASSEGGRGLGGYTF. The CDR3 bases are TGTGCCAGCAGTGAAGGTGGTAGGGGCCTCGGTGGCTACACCTTC.

This clone was picked up one time. The chain couples TRBV6-5 to TRBJ2-7; possible D gene TRBD1, 5 bases. Trimming removed 0 bases from V and 0 bases from J, with 12 bases in between. Germline V gene data show CDR1 as MNHEY and CDR2 as SVGAGI. The CDR3 length is 16 residues. The CDR3 nucleotides are TGTGCCAGCAGTTACTCGTGGCAGGGAAGCTCCTACGAGCAGTACTTC. It specifies CASSYSWQGSSYEQYF.

The chain joins TRBV6-1 to TRBJ2-7; 9 positions agree with TRBD2. The J segment lost 7 bases and the V segment lost 2 bases, leaving 3 bases of the junction unmatched. The CDR3 spans 13 residues. The germline V gene encodes CDR1 MNHNS and CDR2 SASEGT. CDR3 protein: CASSEQRGEEQYF. In DNA form, the CDR3 reads TGTGCCAGCAGTGAACAGCGGGGGGAAGAGCAGTACTTC.

This CDR3 is CASSPTVGLTGELFF. The CDR3 nucleotides read TGTGCCAGCAGCCCCACGGTAGGGCTCACCGGGGAGCTGTTTTTT. This rearrangement joins TRBV7-2 to TRBJ2-2, with unresolved D. The V gene's germline CDR1 is SGHTA and CDR2 FQGNSA. Trimming stripped 5 bases from V and 4 bases from J, with 14 bases between. The CDR3 sequence is 15 residues long.

The rearrangement links TRBV5-6 to TRBJ2-7, with D perhaps assigned TRBD1 or TRBD2 (5 bases each). CDR3 length: 14 residues. From germline, CDR1 is SGHDT and CDR2 YYEEEE. V dropped 1 base and J dropped 5 bases, with 13 bases sitting between them. The CDR3 spells CASSLYGTPNEQYF. The DNA of the CDR3 is TGTGCCAGCAGCTTGTACGGGACCCCTAACGAGCAGTACTTC.

V gene TRBV11-2 combines with J gene TRBJ2-3; 7 nucleotides align to TRBD2. With V trimmed by 10 bases and J by 2 bases, 15 bases remained unmatched. Germline-derived CDR1 and CDR2 are SGHAT and FQNNGV. The CDR3 has 16 amino acids. In DNA, the CDR3 is TGTGCCACCCCTAAGGGTGGGGGGGAAGTCACAGATACGCAGTATTTT. This encodes CATPKGGGEVTDTQYF.

A word on this clone: This specimen includes other DNA sequences encoding the same CDR3. The chain joins TRBV5-1 to TRBJ1-1; perhaps TRBD1 as D (5 bases). Trimming shortened V by 4 bases and J by 1 base, and 8 bases separated the two germline ends. The CDR3 extends over 13 amino acids. The V gene's germline CDR1 is SGHRS and CDR2 YFSETQ. CDR3 sequence (DNA): TGCGCCAGCAGCCTGGGGGGGAACACTGAAGCTTTCTTT. This gives the protein CASSLGGNTEAFF.

This rearrangement joins TRBV19 to TRBJ2-1; unclear D gene. The V gene's germline CDR1 is LNHDA and CDR2 SQIVND (reference sequence). V lost 5 bases and J 5 bases, leaving 16 bases between the germline ends. This CDR3 has 15 amino acids. The CDR3 loop is CASSFTVLTHNEQFF. The CDR3 coding sequence is TGTGCCAGTAGTTTCACAGTCCTTACCCACAATGAGCAGTTCTTC. Full variable domain (remainder filled in from reference TRBV19 and TRBJ2-1): DGGITQSPKYLFRKEGQNVTLSCEQNLNHDAMYWYRQDPGQGLRLIYYSQIVNDFQKGDIAEGYSVSREKKESFPLTVTSAQKNPTAFYLCASSFTVLTHNEQFFGPGTRLTVL.

The V and J genes are TRBV6-1 and TRBJ1-1, with D possibly being TRBD1 (5 bases). V was cut by 8 bases and J by 4 bases, with 11 bases left in between. Germline V gives CDR1 MNHNS, CDR2 SASEGT. This CDR3 region has 12 residues. The CDR3 protein is CASQGGGTEAFF. CDR3 DNA sequence: TGTGCCAGCCAGGGCGGAGGCACTGAAGCTTTCTTT.

The chain employs TRBV7-9 and TRBJ1-1; a weak D match, TRBD1 (6 bases). V dropped 2 bases and J dropped 0 bases, with 7 bases sitting between them. The CDR3 covers 14 residues. Germline V gene data show CDR1 as SEHNR and CDR2 as FQNEAQ (reference sequence). The CDR3 DNA is TGTGCCAGCAGCTTACACAGGGTGAACACTGAAGCTTTCTTT. The encoded protein is CASSLHRVNTEAFF. The full variable domain, its missing parts supplied by reference TRBV7-9 and TRBJ1-1, is DTGVSQNPRHKITKRGQNVTFRCDPISEHNRLYWYRQTLGQGPEFLTYFQNEAQLEKSRLLSDRFSAERPKGSFSTLEIQRTEQGDSAMYLCASSLHRVNTEAFFGQGTRLTVV.

This clone came up a few times. The same CDR3 arises from other DNA sequences in this sample as well. This chain connects TRBV11-2 to TRBJ2-2; D is unresolved. CDR1 SGHAT and CDR2 FQNNGV come from the germline V gene. The V and J ends lost 6 bases and 1 base respectively, with 6 bases between them. CDR3 size: 13 residues. CDR3 amino acids: CASSLVNTGELFF. Written as DNA, the CDR3 is TGTGCCAGCAGTCTGGTGAACACCGGGGAGCTGTTTTTT.

The chain recombines TRBV28 with TRBJ1-5; 10 bases map to TRBD1. CDR1 and CDR2 from the germline V gene are MDHEN and SYDVKM. This CDR3 spans 14 amino acids. V was clipped by 3 bases and J by 6 bases; unmatched bases: 2. The CDR3 here is CASSFGTGVQPQHF. The CDR3 DNA sequence: TGTGCCAGCAGTTTTGGGACAGGGGTTCAGCCCCAGCATTTT.